This T cell receptor (beta chain) was recovered during a study of tumor-infiltrating lymphocytes in primary liver carcinoma. Across the study: Recorded tumor stage was T1-T3 N0M0, with diameters of about 4.2 to 11 cm.

With regard to this clonotype: Its antigen is not known.

Study results and caveats: Overlap in tumor-adjacent and tumor-blood pairs fell below that of tumor region pairs. The 250 largest clones made up significantly more of tumor than blood repertoires (p = 0.039).

With around 500 ng total RNA as template and a constant-region primer, TCR beta cDNA was made. Libraries of TCR beta came from three nested multiplex PCR rounds with slightly modified ARM-PCR. Investigators reported that the first two PCR rounds, at about 9 cycles each, used TRBV1-TRBV30 forward primers with a C-beta reverse primer. TCRdb recomputed calls from the multiplex PCR reads with MiXCR, one row per CDR3 protein. The table lists fewer than 110,000 distinct CDR3 sequences, around 66% of them singletons. Both RNA and DNA were isolated together from around 20-30 mg of bulk tissue that had not been sorted. The germline V gene has CDR1 MDHEN and CDR2 SYDVKM. V was pared by 8 bases and J by 4 bases, with 20 bases between. The CDR3 contains 16 residues.

The chain is built from TRBV28 and TRBJ1-4, with no clear D. This TCR came from a woman aged 60 to 75 with primary liver carcinoma and hepatitis B virus infection. Specimen: liver tumor tissue from sampling region 2. Subset: tumor region T2, inferior pole. This CDR3 reads CASGQLMVGYNEKLFF. The CDR3 DNA follows: TGTGCCAGCGGTCAGTTGATGGTGGGGTATAATGAAAAACTGTTTTTT.